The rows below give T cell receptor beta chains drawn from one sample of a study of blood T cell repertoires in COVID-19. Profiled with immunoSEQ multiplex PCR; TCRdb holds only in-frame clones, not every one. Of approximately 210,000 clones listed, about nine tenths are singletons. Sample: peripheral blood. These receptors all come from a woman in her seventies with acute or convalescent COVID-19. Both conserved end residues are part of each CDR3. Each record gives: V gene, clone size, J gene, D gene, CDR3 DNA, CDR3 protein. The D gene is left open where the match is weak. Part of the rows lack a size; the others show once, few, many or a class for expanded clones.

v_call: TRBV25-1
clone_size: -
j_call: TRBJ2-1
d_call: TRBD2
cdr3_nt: TGTGCCAGCAGTGAATTAAGCGGGGGAAAAAATGAGCAGTTCTTC
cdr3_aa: CASSELSGGKNEQFF

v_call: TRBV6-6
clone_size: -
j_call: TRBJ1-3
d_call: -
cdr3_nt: TGTGCCAGCAGTCGGACAGAGATCTCTGGAAACACCATATATTTT
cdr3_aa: CASSRTEISGNTIYF

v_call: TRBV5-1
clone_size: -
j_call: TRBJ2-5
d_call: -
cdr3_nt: TGCGCCAGCAGCTTGGGTCCGGTAGCGCTGGAGACCCAGTACTTC
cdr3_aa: CASSLGPVALETQYF

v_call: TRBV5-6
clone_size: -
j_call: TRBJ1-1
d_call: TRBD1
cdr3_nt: TGTGCCAGCAGCTTCTCCGGGACAGGGGCTTCAGCTTTCTTT
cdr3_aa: CASSFSGTGASAFF

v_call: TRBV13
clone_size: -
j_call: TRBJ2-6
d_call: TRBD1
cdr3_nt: TGTGCCAGCAGCCCGCTCGGTAGACAGGGACCTAGGGGGGCCAACGTCCTGACTTTC
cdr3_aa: CASSPLGRQGPRGANVLTF

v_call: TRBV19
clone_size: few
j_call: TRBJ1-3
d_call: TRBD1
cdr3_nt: TGTGCCACTAGTTGGGACAGGACCTCTGGAAACACCATATATTTT
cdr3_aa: CATSWDRTSGNTIYF

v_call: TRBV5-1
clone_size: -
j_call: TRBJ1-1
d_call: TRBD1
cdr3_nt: TGCGCCAGCAGCTTGACGGGACAGGGCCTGAACACTGAAGCTTTCTTT
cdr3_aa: CASSLTGQGLNTEAFF

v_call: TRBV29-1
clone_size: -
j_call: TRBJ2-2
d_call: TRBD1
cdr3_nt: TGCAGCGCTCAGGGGGTGGCCGGGGAGCTGTTTTTT
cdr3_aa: CSAQGVAGELFF

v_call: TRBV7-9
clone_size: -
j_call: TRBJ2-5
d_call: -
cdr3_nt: TGTGCCAGCAGCTTAGCGGGAGGAGAGACCCAGTACTTC
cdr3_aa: CASSLAGGETQYF

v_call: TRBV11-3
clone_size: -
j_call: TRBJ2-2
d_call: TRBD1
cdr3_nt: TGTGCCAGCAGCCTCCGACAGGGGCTTTTAACCGGGGAGCTGTTTTTT
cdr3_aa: CASSLRQGLLTGELFF

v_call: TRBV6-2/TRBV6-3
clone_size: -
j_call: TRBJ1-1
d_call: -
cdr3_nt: TGTGCCAGCAGTTACGGACACCTTGAAGCTTTCTTT
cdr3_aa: CASSYGHLEAFF

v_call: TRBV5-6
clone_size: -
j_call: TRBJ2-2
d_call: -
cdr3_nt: TGTGCCAGCAGGGCAGGGTTAACGAACACCGGGGAGCTGTTTTTT
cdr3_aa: CASRAGLTNTGELFF

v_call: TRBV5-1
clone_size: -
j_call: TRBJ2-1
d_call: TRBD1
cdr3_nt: TGCGCCAGCAGCAACTGGGACAGGGGGTCGGGCAATGAGCAGTTCTTC
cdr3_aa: CASSNWDRGSGNEQFF

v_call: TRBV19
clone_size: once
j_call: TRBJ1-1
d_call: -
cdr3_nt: TGTGCCAGTAGTATAGGGGCCGTAGGGAACACTGAAGCTTTCTTT
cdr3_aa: CASSIGAVGNTEAFF